This section outlines one T cell receptor beta chain sequence together with its context. The data derive from a study of shared clonotypes between healthy human individuals. With 2 bases removed from V and 1 base from J, the gap between germline ends came to 9 bases. This CDR3 region has 15 residues. Germline V lookup: CDR1 SGHKS, CDR2 YYEKEE (reference sequence). Profiling relied on immunoSEQ multiplex PCR, and the TCRdb table lists in-frame clones only, not all of them. The table lists 450,000 to 550,000 clones, 79% of them singletons. Sequenced material: PBMCs. The source is a woman aged 40 to 50 in good health. Some clones in this sample may be carry-over from other donors' samples. This sequence joins TRBV5-5 and TRBJ2-2; D is ambiguous. The DNA of the CDR3 is TGTGCCAGCAGCTTATCTGGGAAGAACACCGGGGAGCTGTTTTTT. Translating it yields CASSLSGKNTGELFF.